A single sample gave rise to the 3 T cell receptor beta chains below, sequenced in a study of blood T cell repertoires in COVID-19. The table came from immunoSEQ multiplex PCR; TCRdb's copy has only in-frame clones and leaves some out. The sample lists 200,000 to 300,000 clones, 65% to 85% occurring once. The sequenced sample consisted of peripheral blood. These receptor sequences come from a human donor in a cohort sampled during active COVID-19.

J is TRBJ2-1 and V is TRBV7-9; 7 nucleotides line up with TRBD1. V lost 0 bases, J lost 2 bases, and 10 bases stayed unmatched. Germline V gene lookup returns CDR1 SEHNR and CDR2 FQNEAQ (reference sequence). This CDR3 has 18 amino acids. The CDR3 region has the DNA TGTGCCAGCAGCTTAGCGGTCGGACAGGCTGGGGCCTACAATGAGCAGTTCTTC. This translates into CASSLAVGQAGAYNEQFF.

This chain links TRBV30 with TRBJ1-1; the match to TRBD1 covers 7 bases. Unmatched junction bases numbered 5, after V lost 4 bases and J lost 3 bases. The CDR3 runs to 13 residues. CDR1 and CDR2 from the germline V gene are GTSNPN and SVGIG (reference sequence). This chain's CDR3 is CAWTLTGDTEAFF. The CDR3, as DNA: TGTGCCTGGACTCTAACAGGGGACACTGAAGCTTTCTTT.

CDR3 nucleotides: TGTGCCAGCAGCTTAGGCAGGGGGAGCGACGAGCAGTACTTC. Amino acid sequence: CASSLGRGSDEQYF. V gene TRBV7-9 combines with J gene TRBJ2-7; 7 nucleotides match TRBD1. V was clipped by 1 base and J by 5 bases; unmatched bases: 5. This CDR3 region has 14 residues. In germline, CDR1 is SEHNR, CDR2 FQNEAQ (reference sequence).